The 32 T cell receptor beta chains reported below all come from one sample, sequenced in a study of neurological immune-mediated disorders. TCRdb re-called the 5' RACE reads with MiXCR, one entry per CDR3 protein. The sample has tens of thousands of distinct CDR3 sequences; approximately 14% are singletons. Material: PBMCs. Receptors originate from a woman aged 45 to 65 with HTLV-1-associated myelopathy (HAM/TSP).

This clonotype occurred many times. The rearrangement joins TRBV5-1 to TRBJ1-5, with D unresolved. Germline values: CDR1 SGHRS, CDR2 YFSETQ. Between the trimmed V and J ends, which lost 0 bases and 3 bases, there was a span of 4 bases. This CDR3 has 13 residues. CDR3 sequence: CASSLEANQPQHF. In DNA, the CDR3 is TGCGCCAGCAGCTTGGAGGCCAATCAGCCCCAGCATTTT.

In this sample, this clonotype turned up many times. The chain couples TRBV7-2 to TRBJ1-6; TRBD1 matches 7 bases. V was clipped by 6 bases and J by 9 bases; unmatched bases: 8. This CDR3 region has 14 residues. CDR1 and CDR2 (germline): SGHTA, FQGNSA. The CDR3 bases are TGTGCCAGCAGGCTGACAGGGCGGACTTCACCCCTCCACTTT. Its translation is CASRLTGRTSPLHF.

This clonotype has only a few counts. The chain employs TRBV5-1 and TRBJ1-1, with D uncertain. Trimming shortened V by 4 bases and J by 6 bases, and 13 bases separated the two germline ends. From germline, CDR1 is SGHRS and CDR2 YFSETQ. The CDR3 consists of 13 residues. CDR3 loop: CASSPSGIAEAFF. Here the CDR3 DNA reads TGCGCCAGCAGCCCATCTGGGATCGCTGAAGCTTTCTTT.

This clonotype was seen many times. This rearrangement joins TRBV12-3 or TRBV12-4 to TRBJ1-4; the D is unclear. The CDR3 length is 15 residues. Between the trimmed V and J ends, which lost 0 bases and 8 bases, there was a span of 13 bases. The CDR3 loop is CASSLATGSREKLFF. Written as DNA, the CDR3 is TGTGCCAGCAGTTTAGCGACCGGATCACGGGAAAAACTGTTTTTT.

This clonotype was observed many times. V gene TRBV9 combines with J gene TRBJ1-1, with D perhaps TRBD1 (5 bases). V lost 7 bases and J 4 bases, leaving 20 bases between the germline ends. This CDR3 is built from 15 residues. Germline V gene sequence: CDR1 SGDLS, CDR2 YYNGEE. CDR3 nucleotides: TGTGCCAGCCGGGCCGCCCCCAACAGGAGCACTGAAGCTTTCTTT. It codes for CASRAAPNRSTEAFF.

This clonotype was counted many times. The chain couples TRBV20-1 to TRBJ2-1; D is possibly TRBD1 (6 bases). The CDR3 loop spans 14 amino acids. Between the trimmed V and J ends, which lost 5 bases and 4 bases, there was a span of 15 bases. The germline V gene encodes CDR1 DFQATT and CDR2 SNEGSKA (reference sequence). The CDR3 bases are TGCAGTGCTCAAGAAGGGACATTTTACAATGAGCAGTTCTTC. This translates into CSAQEGTFYNEQFF.

This clonotype was counted many times. This sequence joins TRBV14 and TRBJ1-1, with a possible D match to TRBD1 (6 bases). CDR1 and CDR2 from the germline V gene are SGHDN and FVKESK. Trimming shortened V by 0 bases and J by 4 bases, and 12 bases separated the two germline ends. The CDR3 spans 15 residues. CDR3 loop: CASSQEGGAGTEAFF. The DNA of the CDR3 is TGTGCCAGCAGCCAAGAAGGGGGGGCAGGCACTGAAGCTTTCTTT.

The chain has TRBV10-3 and TRBJ2-1; 8 bases are shared with TRBD1. The germline V gene encodes CDR1 ENHRY and CDR2 SYGVKD. The trim removed 5 bases at V and 8 bases at J, leaving 11 bases unmatched. This CDR3 contains 15 residues. The CDR3: CAISQETGDRHEQFF. For the CDR3, the DNA is TGTGCCATCAGTCAAGAGACAGGGGACCGACATGAGCAGTTCTTC.

This clonotype was recorded many times. In nucleotides, the CDR3 is TGTGCCATCAGGAGGACAGGCGGTGCTAACTATGGCTACACCTTC. As protein: CAIRRTGGANYGYTF. V and J are TRBV10-3 and TRBJ1-2; 7 bases align to TRBD1. This CDR3 comprises 15 residues. V gave up 6 bases and J gave up 0 bases; unmatched junction bases: 7. Germline-derived CDR1 and CDR2 are ENHRY and SYGVKD.

This clonotype was picked up many times. V gene TRBV5-5 combines with J gene TRBJ2-7, with a possible D match to TRBD2 (5 bases). The length of the CDR3 is 13 residues. Trimming took 3 bases from V and 2 from J, leaving 9 bases between them. Germline V gene sequence: CDR1 SGHKS, CDR2 YYEKEE (reference sequence). In nucleotides, the CDR3 is TGTGCCAGCAGCTGGGAGCCTCCCTACGAGCAGTACGTC. Its protein product is CASSWEPPYEQYV.

This clonotype was recorded many times. The chain has TRBV20-1 and TRBJ1-2; D is unclear. Germline CDR1 and CDR2: DFQATT and SNEGSKA (reference sequence). The V end lost 6 bases, the J end lost 4 bases, and 21 bases lay between the germline ends. The CDR3 covers 15 residues. CDR3 sequence: CSARPGPLLTYGYTF. CDR3 nucleotides: TGCAGTGCGCGCCCCGGTCCCTTACTGACCTATGGCTACACCTTC.

A remark on this clonotype: The junction differs from germline at one of its ends, possibly a read error. The chain carries TRBV12-3 or TRBV12-4 and TRBJ2-3; no clear D. The CDR3 consists of 12 residues. CDR3 sequence reads: CAGSTTARVWYF. The CDR3, as DNA: TGTGCCGGCAGTACCACGGCTAGGGTCTGGTATTTT.

This clonotype was recorded a few times. J is TRBJ1-3 and V is TRBV5-1; the D is unclear. With 0 bases removed from V and 0 bases from J, the gap between germline ends came to 10 bases. The CDR3 covers 16 residues. Germline CDR1 and CDR2: SGHRS and YFSETQ. Written as DNA, the CDR3 is TGCGCCAGCAGCTTGGACAGCCCTAGCTCTGGAAACACCATATATTTT. It specifies CASSLDSPSSGNTIYF.

DNA for the CDR3: TGCAGTGCTCGAGGACTCGCTAGCACAGATACGCAGTATTTT. Protein product: CSARGLASTDTQYF. This chain uses TRBV20-1 with TRBJ2-3, with D possibly matching TRBD2 (5 bases). The V end lost 5 bases, the J end lost 0 bases, and 12 bases lay between the germline ends. There are 14 residues in the CDR3. Germline V gene sequence: CDR1 DFQATT, CDR2 SNEGSKA (reference sequence).

This clonotype was picked up many times. V and J are TRBV6-5 and TRBJ2-7, with D possibly matching TRBD2 (6 bases). The germline V and J ends were trimmed by 3 bases and 6 bases, with 12 bases remaining between them. Germline V gives CDR1 MNHEY, CDR2 SVGAGI. The CDR3 extends over 13 amino acids. CDR3 sequence (DNA): TGTGCCAGCAGTTATGGGTACGGGGGCGAGCAGTACGTC. Amino acids: CASSYGYGGEQYV.

This clonotype was detected many times. The chain employs TRBV7-2 and TRBJ2-7; 11 nucleotides align to TRBD1. Germline V gene lookup returns CDR1 SGHTA and CDR2 FQGNSA. V was clipped by 5 bases and J by 2 bases; unmatched bases: 5. The CDR3 has 15 residues. The CDR3 here is CASSPGTGGAYEQYF. The CDR3 nucleotides are TGTGCCAGCAGCCCGGGGACAGGGGGGGCCTACGAGCAGTACTTC.

This clonotype was seen repeatedly, ten times or more. V gene TRBV5-4 combines with J gene TRBJ1-5; no firm D call. The CDR3 loop spans 12 amino acids. Germline V CDR1 and CDR2: SGHNT, YYREEE (reference sequence). Trimming removed 0 bases at V and 9 bases at J, with 7 bases between. CDR3 sequence: CASSLEGGPQHF. The CDR3 DNA follows: TGTGCCAGCAGCTTGGAAGGAGGGCCCCAGCATTTT. The whole variable domain, remainder taken from reference TRBV5-4 and TRBJ1-5, is ETGVTQSPTHLIKTRGQQVTLRCSSQSGHNTVSWYQQALGQGPQFIFQYYREEENGRGNFPPRFSGLQFPNYSSELNVNALELDDSALYLCASSLEGGPQHFGDGTRLSIL.

This clonotype was recorded at least ten times. The genes are TRBV10-3 and TRBJ2-3; D possibly corresponds to TRBD2 (7 bases). Germline CDR1 is ENHRY and CDR2 is SYGVKD. V lost 8 bases, J lost 3 bases, and 12 bases lay in between. The CDR3 loop spans 13 amino acids. CDR3 protein: CAIEGGGTDTQYF. The CDR3, as DNA: TGTGCCATCGAGGGGGGGGGGACAGATACGCAGTATTTT.

This clonotype was seen many times. This chain joins TRBV11-3 and TRBJ2-2; no firm D call. The germline V and J ends were trimmed by 2 bases and 1 base, with 14 bases remaining between them. The CDR3 is made up of 17 amino acids. Germline V gene data show CDR1 as SGHNT and CDR2 as YENEEA. The CDR3 protein is CASSLSLGPKNTGELFF. DNA of the CDR3: TGTGCCAGCAGCTTATCCCTCGGCCCAAAGAACACCGGGGAGCTGTTTTTT. The whole variable domain, filled in from reference TRBV11-3 and TRBJ2-2, reads EAGVVQSPRYKIIEKKQPVAFWCNPISGHNTLYWYLQNLGQGPELLIRYENEEAVDDSQLPKDRFSAERLKGVDSTLKIQPAELGDSAVYLCASSLSLGPKNTGELFFGEGSRLTVL.

At least ten counts were recorded for this clonotype. CDR3 nucleotide sequence: TGCAGTGCTAGGACAGGAGGTACTGAAGCTTTCTTT. This gives the protein CSARTGGTEAFF. J is TRBJ1-1 and V is TRBV20-1; the D gene is possibly TRBD1 (6 bases). The CDR3 spans 12 residues. CDR1 and CDR2 from the germline V gene are DFQATT and SNEGSKA (reference sequence). Trimming shortened V by 3 bases and J by 5 bases, and 10 bases separated the two germline ends.

This clonotype was detected once. This may be a read error: a much more frequent sequence differs by one nucleotide. The chain carries TRBV5-1 and TRBJ2-5; a weak D match, TRBD2 (7 bases). The CDR3 contains 14 residues. Germline V gene data show CDR1 as SGHRS and CDR2 as YFSETQ. The CDR3 bases are TGCGCCAGCAGCTCGGACAGTGTGCGGGAGACCCGGTACTTC. It specifies CASSSDSVRETRYF.

This clonotype has at least ten counts. V usage is TRBV29-1 and J usage is TRBJ1-1, with TRBD1 identical over 7 bases. With 6 bases clipped from V and 2 bases from J, the junction kept 3 bases outside the gene matches. Per germline, CDR1 SQVTM and CDR2 ANQGSEA. The CDR3 is 12 residues long. For the CDR3, the DNA is TGCAGCGTGGGACAGAAAAACACTGAAGCTTTCTTT. Amino acid sequence: CSVGQKNTEAFF.

This clonotype was detected many times. The rearrangement joins TRBV7-2 to TRBJ1-2; TRBD1 is a possible D gene (5 bases). CDR3 length: 16 residues. Germline V gene data show CDR1 as SGHTA and CDR2 as FQGNSA. The V and J ends lost 1 base and 7 bases respectively, with 19 bases between them. CDR3 coding DNA: TGTGCCAGCAGCTTAGAGTTACGCCAGCGCGGGGGTGGCTACACCTTC. This translates into CASSLELRQRGGGYTF. The variable domain in full, with the rest retrieved from reference TRBV7-2 and TRBJ1-2, is GAGVSQSPSNKVTEKGKDVELRCDPISGHTALYWYRQSLGQGLEFLIYFQGNSAPDKSGLPSDRFSAERTGGSVSTLTIQRTQQEDSAVYLCASSLELRQRGGGYTFGSGTRLTVV.

Many counts were recorded for this clonotype. The chain carries TRBV20-1 and TRBJ2-7; TRBD1 agrees at 12 bases. V dropped 2 bases and J dropped 0; count of bases not matched to a gene: 5. The V gene's germline CDR1 is DFQATT and CDR2 SNEGSKA (reference sequence). The CDR3 totals 16 residues. The CDR3 DNA reads TGCAGTGCTAGAAACACGGGACAGGGGGCCTCCTACGAGCAGTACTTC. Residues: CSARNTGQGASYEQYF.

Remarks on this clonotype: Its ends do not fully match the called genes, so a read error is possible. This chain joins TRBV20-1 and TRBJ2-3; perhaps TRBD1 as D (6 bases). CDR3 length: 14 residues. Germline CDR1 reads DFQATT; CDR2 reads SNEGSKA (reference sequence). CDR3 region: CSAPRQVRTDMQYF. CDR3 bases: TGCAGTGCCCCTCGACAGGTTAGAACAGATATGCAGTATTTT.

This clonotype has ten or more counts. The rearrangement links TRBV5-5 to TRBJ1-4, with D hard to call. Trimming cost V 4 bases and J 7 bases, with 17 bases left between them. The CDR3 length is 15 residues. Per germline, CDR1 SGHKS and CDR2 YYEKEE (reference sequence). CDR3 sequence (DNA): TGTGCCAGCAGCCCCCCTCCCGGTGGAGTTGAAAAACTGTTTTTT. Amino acid sequence: CASSPPPGGVEKLFF.

This clonotype was recorded many times. CDR3 amino acids: CASSSGTDNSPLHF. Written as DNA, the CDR3 is TGTGCCAGCAGCTCGGGGACAGATAATTCACCCCTCCACTTT. The V and J genes are TRBV7-2 and TRBJ1-6; 7 nucleotides line up with TRBD1. With 4 bases clipped from V and 5 bases from J, the junction kept 2 bases outside the gene matches. Germline assignment: CDR1 SGHTA and CDR2 FQGNSA. The CDR3 runs to 14 residues.

By sample share, this clonotype is large. CDR3 residues: CSARRQGDQPQHF. In nucleotides, the CDR3 is TGCAGTGCTAGACGCCAGGGTGATCAGCCCCAGCATTTT. This chain connects TRBV20-1 to TRBJ1-5; tentatively, D is TRBD1 (5 bases). The CDR3 is 13 amino acids. Trimming removed 2 bases from V and 5 bases from J, with 10 bases in between. The germline gives CDR1 DFQATT, CDR2 SNEGSKA (reference sequence).

This clonotype was recorded many times. Here the CDR3 reads CASSLAGPSVGYTF. The CDR3 bases are TGTGCCAGCAGCTTGGCCGGACCCTCCGTTGGCTACACCTTC. The chain uses TRBV5-6 and TRBJ1-2; D remains unclear. This CDR3 comprises 14 residues. The V end lost 0 bases, the J end lost 7 bases, and 13 bases lay between the germline ends. Germline V lookup: CDR1 SGHDT, CDR2 YYEEEE.

Ten or more counts support this clonotype. This chain connects TRBV20-1 to TRBJ2-3; 9 bases map to TRBD1. Trimming at V came to 6 bases and at J to 5 bases, leaving 9 bases not matched to a gene. This CDR3 spans 14 amino acids. Per the germline V gene, CDR1 is DFQATT and CDR2 is SNEGSKA (reference sequence). For the CDR3, the DNA is TGCAGTGCCCGGGACGGACAGGGGTTAGATACGCAGTATTTT. It is translated as CSARDGQGLDTQYF.

This rearrangement joins TRBV6-2 or TRBV6-3 to TRBJ2-1; D is undetermined. Germline-derived CDR1 and CDR2 are MNHEY and SVGEGT. CDR3 length: 14 amino acids. With 7 bases removed from V and 6 bases from J, the gap between germline ends came to 16 bases. The CDR3, as DNA: TGTGCCAGCACGATCTGCGGCCTCTCCAATGAGCAGTTCTTC. Amino acids: CASTICGLSNEQFF.

This clonotype showed up many times. This chain uses TRBV7-9 with TRBJ1-2; weak D call: TRBD1 (5 bases). CDR1 and CDR2 (germline): SEHNR, FQNEAQ (reference sequence). There are 15 residues in the CDR3. Trimming pared 5 bases from V and 8 bases from J, leaving 21 bases between. As DNA, the CDR3 is TGTGCCAGCAGCCGAGAGGGGCACTGGGTTGGAGGCTACACCTTC. Its translation: CASSREGHWVGGYTF.